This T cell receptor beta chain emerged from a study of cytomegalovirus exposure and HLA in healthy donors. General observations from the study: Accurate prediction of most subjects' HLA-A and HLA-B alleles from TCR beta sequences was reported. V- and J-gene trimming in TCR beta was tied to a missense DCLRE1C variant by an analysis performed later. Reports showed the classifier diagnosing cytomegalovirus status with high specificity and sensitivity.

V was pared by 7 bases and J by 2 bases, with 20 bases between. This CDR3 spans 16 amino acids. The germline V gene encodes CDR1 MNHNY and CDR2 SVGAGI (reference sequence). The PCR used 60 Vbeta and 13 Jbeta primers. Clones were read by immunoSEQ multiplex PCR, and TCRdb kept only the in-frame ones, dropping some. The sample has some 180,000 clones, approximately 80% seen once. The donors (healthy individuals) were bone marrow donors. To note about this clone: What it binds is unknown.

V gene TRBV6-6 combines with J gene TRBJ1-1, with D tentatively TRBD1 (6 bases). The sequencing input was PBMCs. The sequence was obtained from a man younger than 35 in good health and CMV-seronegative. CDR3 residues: CASTSGQGPFNTEAFF. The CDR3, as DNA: TGTGCCAGCACCTCCGGGCAGGGGCCTTTTAACACTGAAGCTTTCTTT.